The clone carrying this TCR beta chain was observed at least ten times. This sample was taken from a study of human T cells and chemical hapten exposure. Study context: The cohort included alopecia areata under or over 50% scalp, totalis and universalis.

The time point denotes: patch test 3, about 24 weeks after DPC sensitization. Treatment specified: therapeutic diphenylcyclopropenone sensitization with weekly scalp DPC. Samples of blood were obtained prior to the application of each patch test. This CDR3 region has 12 residues. The V gene lost 7 bases and the J gene lost 1 base, with 10 bases spanning the gap. Germline V gene data show CDR1 as DFQATT and CDR2 as SNEGSKA (reference sequence). Individual cDNA molecules in this library carried unique molecular identifiers. TCRdb independently ran MiXCR on the RACE reads; one entry per CDR3 protein. The table lists tens of thousands of distinct CDR3 sequences, 10% to 15% of them singletons.

The sample here was whole blood, taken in connection with sensitization to the hapten diphenylcyclopropenone (DPC). The clonotype originates from a woman between 45 and 65 years old with alopecia areata. Some clones in this sample may be carry-over from other donors' samples. The rearrangement uses TRBV20-1 and TRBJ1-1, with TRBD1 as a possible D gene (5 bases). CDR3 sequence: CSVRDWNTEAFF. DNA of the CDR3: TGCAGTGTCAGGGATTGGAACACTGAAGCTTTCTTT.